These 30 T cell receptor beta chains were all obtained from the same sample, sequenced in a study of shared clonotypes between healthy human individuals. Only in-frame clones appear in the TCRdb table, and some are missing; sequencing was by immunoSEQ multiplex PCR. This sample has roughly 2.6 million clones, with roughly nine tenths found just once. The sequenced sample consisted of naive CD4+ T cells sorted from blood. Subset specified: CD45RA+ positively selected. The receptors stem from a man aged 18 to 30 in good health.

Notes on this clone: Other DNA sequences from this sample encode an identical CDR3 as well. J is TRBJ1-4 and V is TRBV18; 8 bases are shared with TRBD1. The CDR3 extends over 15 amino acids. Germline V gene lookup returns CDR1 KGHSH and CDR2 LQKENI. V trimming: 0 bases; J trimming: 8 bases; junction bases outside the gene matches: 5. Written as DNA, the CDR3 is TGTGCCAGCTCACCACCGAGACAGGGGTCCGAAAAACTGTTTTTT. Its protein product is CASSPPRQGSEKLFF.

The genes are TRBV5-6 and TRBJ2-2; D is uncertain. The CDR3 is made up of 16 amino acids. CDR1 and CDR2 (germline): SGHDT, YYEEEE. Trimming removed 7 bases from V and 0 bases from J, with 16 bases in between. This CDR3 is CASETRPYSNTGELFF. DNA of the CDR3: TGTGCCAGCGAAACCAGGCCCTATTCGAACACCGGGGAGCTGTTTTTT.

The V and J genes are TRBV11-2 and TRBJ2-7; no reliable D call. Deletions cut 1 base from V and 0 bases from J, with 13 bases between. The CDR3 loop spans 16 amino acids. CDR1 SGHAT and CDR2 FQNNGV come from the germline V gene. CDR3 protein: CASSLGRVLSSYEQYF. The CDR3 DNA sequence: TGTGCCAGCAGCTTAGGCCGGGTTTTGAGCTCCTACGAGCAGTACTTC.

CDR3 in amino acids: CASSPDRWRVMGELFF. The CDR3 DNA reads as TGTGCCAGCAGCCCGGACAGGTGGAGGGTCATGGGGGAGCTGTTTTTT. The gene calls are TRBV28 and TRBJ2-2; weak D call: TRBD1 (7 bases). The CDR3 is 16 amino acids. CDR1 is MDHEN, CDR2 SYDVKM, per germline. The V and J ends lost 6 bases and 8 bases respectively, with 22 bases between them.

J is TRBJ2-1 and V is TRBV4-1; 7 nucleotides align to TRBD2. Germline assignment: CDR1 MGHRA and CDR2 YSYEKL. CDR3 length: 16 residues. V trimming: 1 base; J trimming: 3 bases; junction bases outside the gene matches: 6. In nucleotides, the CDR3 is TGCGCCAGCAGCCAAGTCCAAGCGGGAAACTACAATGAGCAGTTCTTC. Protein: CASSQVQAGNYNEQFF.

This sequence joins TRBV5-6 and TRBJ1-1, with a weak D call TRBD1 (6 bases). The ends were cut back, 5 bases at V and 1 base at J, with 21 bases in the middle. The CDR3 contains 17 residues. In germline, CDR1 is SGHDT, CDR2 YYEEEE. The CDR3 here is CASRTGINTGQNTEAFF. The CDR3 nucleotides read TGTGCCAGCAGGACCGGGATAAATACGGGACAGAACACTGAAGCTTTCTTT.

The gene calls are TRBV10-3 and TRBJ1-1; no definite D call. The length of the CDR3 is 13 residues. CDR1 is ENHRY and CDR2 is SYGVKD in the germline V gene. The germline V and J ends were trimmed by 3 bases and 8 bases, with 13 bases remaining between them. The CDR3 bases are TGTGCCATCAGTGAAGGGTCGAGTGTCGAAGCTTTCTTT. Its translation is CAISEGSSVEAFF.

This chain's CDR3 is CASSAARDSHQETQYF. The CDR3, as DNA: TGTGCCAGCAGCGCGGCCCGGGACTCACACCAAGAGACCCAGTACTTC. This chain joins TRBV9 and TRBJ2-5; tentatively, D is TRBD2 (6 bases). Trimming removed 3 bases at V and 0 bases at J, with 15 bases between. CDR3 length equals 16 residues. CDR1 and CDR2 from the germline V gene are SGDLS and YYNGEE.

The J gene is TRBJ1-5, the V gene TRBV6-5; 8 bases agree with TRBD1. Germline V lookup: CDR1 MNHEY, CDR2 SVGAGI. This CDR3 contains 14 residues. V dropped 5 bases and J dropped 7; count of bases not matched to a gene: 7. CDR3: CASSRTGWGQPQHF. DNA for the CDR3: TGTGCCAGCAGTCGGACAGGGTGGGGGCAGCCCCAGCATTTT.

The V call is TRBV6-1, the J call TRBJ2-4; tentative D call: TRBD2 (5 bases). V lost 2 bases and J 0 bases, leaving 17 bases between the germline ends. Germline CDR1 reads MNHNS; CDR2 reads SASEGT. This CDR3 region has 18 residues. CDR3 in amino acids: CASSESDYGNLAKNIQYF. CDR3 nucleotide sequence: TGTGCCAGCAGTGAAAGCGACTATGGCAACCTAGCCAAAAACATTCAGTACTTC.

The J gene is TRBJ2-1, the V gene TRBV15; D ambiguous. Germline values: CDR1 LNHNV, CDR2 YYDKDF (reference sequence). V was cut by 0 bases and J by 7 bases, with 13 bases left in between. CDR3 length equals 15 residues. The CDR3 nucleotides read TGTGCCACCAGCAGAGATAAGACTCTGGGGAATGAGCAGTTCTTC. Translating gives CATSRDKTLGNEQFF.

This chain uses TRBV2 with TRBJ2-7; D gene unclear. Germline V lookup: CDR1 SNHLY, CDR2 FYNNEI. V lost 9 bases and J lost 2, with 8 bases in between. This CDR3 contains 11 residues. The CDR3 sequence: CARGDAYEQYF. The CDR3 DNA follows: TGTGCCAGGGGTGATGCCTACGAGCAGTACTTC.

The rearrangement links TRBV18 to TRBJ2-1; TRBD2 matches at 9 bases. The CDR3 is 16 amino acids. V trimming: 3 bases; J trimming: 3 bases; junction bases outside the gene matches: 6. Germline assignment: CDR1 KGHSH and CDR2 LQKENI. The CDR3 DNA sequence: TGTGCCAGCTCACCGGGCGGGGGGGCTATCTACAATGAGCAGTTCTTC. As protein: CASSPGGGAIYNEQFF.

This chain joins TRBV2 and TRBJ2-2; D remains ambiguous. The CDR3 sequence is 13 residues long. The V and J ends lost 8 bases and 5 bases respectively, with 12 bases between them. CDR1 and CDR2 (germline): SNHLY, FYNNEI. The CDR3 nucleotides are TGTGCCAGCCAACTTAAACAGACCGGGGAGCTGTTTTTT. Translation: CASQLKQTGELFF. The full variable domain, in which reference TRBV2 and TRBJ2-2 provide the parts outside the CDR3, is EPEVTQTPSHQVTQMGQEVILRCVPISNHLYFYWYRQILGQKVEFLVSFYNNEISEKSEIFDDQFSVERPDGSNFTLKIRSTKLEDSAMYFCASQLKQTGELFFGEGSRLTVL.

The genes are TRBV6-1 and TRBJ2-1, with D possibly TRBD2 on 5 matching bases. The V end lost 1 base, the J end lost 7 bases, and 11 bases lay between the germline ends. Germline CDR1 and CDR2: MNHNS and SASEGT. This CDR3 has 14 amino acids. CDR3 region: CASSEGLLVNEQFF. The CDR3 DNA is TGTGCCAGCAGTGAAGGACTATTAGTGAATGAGCAGTTCTTC.

The chain employs TRBV7-3 and TRBJ1-6; TRBD1 might be the D (5 bases). The germline gives CDR1 SGHTA, CDR2 FQGTGA. V was cut by 4 bases and J by 7 bases, with 11 bases left in between. The CDR3 has 14 amino acids. CDR3 loop: CASSSGLINSPLHF. The CDR3 DNA is TGTGCCAGCAGCTCGGGACTGATAAATTCACCCCTCCACTTT.

V gene TRBV19 combines with J gene TRBJ1-5; D is perhaps TRBD1 (5 bases). The germline V gene has CDR1 LNHDA and CDR2 SQIVND (reference sequence). The CDR3 is 14 residues long. V lost 8 bases and J lost 0, with 11 bases in between. DNA for the CDR3: TGTGCCAGTGGGAGGCAGGGTAGCAATCAGCCCCAGCATTTT. This encodes CASGRQGSNQPQHF.

The chain has TRBV6-1 and TRBJ2-5; D unresolved. V was pared by 3 bases and J by 2 bases, with 13 bases between. Germline CDR1 and CDR2: MNHNS and SASEGT. The CDR3 covers 15 residues. The CDR3 nucleotides are TGTGCCAGCAGTGATCTGGCGGAAAGACAAGAGACCCAGTACTTC. It codes for CASSDLAERQETQYF.

This rearrangement joins TRBV6-6 to TRBJ2-7, with D unclear. CDR3 length equals 11 residues. Trimming left V 5 bases short and J 3 bases short, with 5 bases between. In germline, CDR1 is MNHNY, CDR2 SVGAGI (reference sequence). The CDR3 loop is CASSTGYEQYF. In DNA form, the CDR3 reads TGTGCCAGCAGTACCGGCTACGAGCAGTACTTC.

As concerns this clone: This specimen includes other DNA sequences encoding the same CDR3. This rearrangement joins TRBV30 to TRBJ2-3; 10 bases map to TRBD2. The CDR3 sequence is 14 residues long. Germline-derived CDR1 and CDR2 are GTSNPN and SVGIG (reference sequence). The J segment lost 1 base and the V segment lost 4 bases, leaving 2 bases of the junction unmatched. CDR3 sequence (DNA): TGTGCCTGGACTAGCGGGAGAGGCACAGATACGCAGTATTTT. Its protein product is CAWTSGRGTDTQYF.

This clone came up once. This chain links TRBV7-2 with TRBJ2-1; the D gene could be TRBD1 or TRBD2 (5 bases each). The CDR3 length is 14 residues. The germline V and J ends were trimmed by 6 bases and 10 bases, with 19 bases remaining between them. Germline CDR1 reads SGHTA; CDR2 reads FQGNSA. The CDR3 spells CASRVGTPAIEQFF. The CDR3 DNA is TGTGCCAGCAGAGTCGGGACCCCCGCTATCGAGCAGTTCTTC.

The CDR3 sequence: CASSLPGYRDKETQYF. The CDR3 DNA reads TGTGCCAGCTCACTACCAGGGTATCGGGACAAAGAGACCCAGTACTTC. The V and J genes are TRBV18 and TRBJ2-5, with D possibly matching TRBD1 (6 bases). The length of the CDR3 is 16 residues. V shed 4 bases and J shed 3 bases, with 18 bases lying between them. CDR1 and CDR2 from the germline V gene are KGHSH and LQKENI.

V is TRBV7-8 and J is TRBJ2-1; possibly TRBD2 for D (6 bases). CDR3 length: 16 amino acids. V was trimmed by 2 bases and J by 3 bases, leaving 14 bases between them. The V gene's germline CDR1 is SGHVS and CDR2 FQNEAQ. The CDR3 nucleotides read TGTGCCAGCAGCTTAATTGCGGGGTCTTACTACAATGAGCAGTTCTTC. Translation: CASSLIAGSYYNEQFF.

V usage is TRBV10-3 and J usage is TRBJ2-2; 12 nucleotides align to TRBD2. V shed 11 bases and J 5 bases; nucleotides not matched to a gene: 9. Germline CDR1 is ENHRY and CDR2 is SYGVKD. CDR3 length: 15 residues. The CDR3 bases are TGTGCCGTTCAAACCGGGACTAGCGGGACCGGGGAGCTGTTTTTT. Encoded protein: CAVQTGTSGTGELFF.

This clone was observed a single time. The chain is built from TRBV7-2 and TRBJ2-5; D is perhaps TRBD1 or TRBD2 (6 bases each). Germline V CDR1 and CDR2: SGHTA, FQGNSA. Trimming stripped 5 bases from V and 4 bases from J, with 14 bases between. The CDR3 is 14 residues long. As DNA, the CDR3 is TGTGCCAGCAGCCTCCGGGGGCCGGGAGAGACCCAGTACTTC. Encoded protein: CASSLRGPGETQYF.

This clone has just a few counts. The chain couples TRBV30 to TRBJ2-2, with 7 positions matching TRBD1. CDR3 length: 12 amino acids. Germline lookup yields CDR1 GTSNPN and CDR2 SVGIG (reference sequence). Unmatched junction bases numbered 3, after V lost 5 bases and J lost 6 bases. The CDR3 is CAWDREPGELFF. In nucleotides, the CDR3 is TGTGCCTGGGACAGGGAACCCGGGGAGCTGTTTTTT.

The chain couples TRBV5-4 to TRBJ2-5; D possibly corresponds to TRBD2 (6 bases). The CDR3 is made up of 14 amino acids. CDR1 SGHNT and CDR2 YYREEE come from the germline V gene (reference sequence). Trimming pared 0 bases from V and 5 bases from J, leaving 11 bases between. Here the CDR3 reads CASSLVEGRETQYF. In DNA form, the CDR3 reads TGTGCCAGCAGCTTGGTTGAGGGGAGGGAGACCCAGTACTTC.

The V and J genes are TRBV2 and TRBJ1-1; possible D gene TRBD1, 5 bases. V was shortened by 8 bases and J by 4 bases, with 14 bases between the two germline ends. The length of the CDR3 is 13 residues. The germline V gene encodes CDR1 SNHLY and CDR2 FYNNEI. The CDR3 sequence is CASRGRAPTEAFF. In DNA form, the CDR3 reads TGTGCCAGCCGGGGGAGAGCACCCACTGAAGCTTTCTTT.

This chain connects TRBV2 to TRBJ2-1, with 8 bases matching TRBD1. V lost 4 bases to trimming and J lost 7 bases; unmatched junction nucleotides: 18. The CDR3 covers 18 residues. Looked up from germline, CDR1 is SNHLY and CDR2 is FYNNEI. Here the CDR3 DNA reads TGTGCCAGCAGTGGCCCTAACCCCAGGGGGCCCAAAGGGAATGAGCAGTTCTTC. Amino acid sequence: CASSGPNPRGPKGNEQFF.

This clone was seen just once. Additional DNA sequences in this sample encode the identical CDR3. The gene calls are TRBV7-9 and TRBJ2-3, with D perhaps matching TRBD1 (6 bases). Trimming shortened V by 5 bases and J by 2 bases, and 11 bases separated the two germline ends. Germline-derived CDR1 and CDR2 are SEHNR and FQNEAQ (reference sequence). The CDR3 totals 14 residues. CDR3 residues: CASSLRTDTDTQYF. In DNA, the CDR3 is TGTGCCAGCAGCCTCCGGACAGACACAGATACGCAGTATTTT.